This TCR beta chain was identified in a study of cytomegalovirus exposure and HLA in healthy donors. Study-wide context: A later analysis reported the 90 to 150 validation repertoires used the same platform as the approximately 660 first-cohort repertoires.

Repertoires were generated with immunoSEQ multiplex PCR, while TCRdb's copy carries only in-frame clones and drops some. Of about 120,000 clones listed, around 95% were seen once; the top ten hold about 1.7%. This CDR3 contains 16 residues. Trimming stripped 4 bases from V and 3 bases from J, with 20 bases between. CDR1 and CDR2 (germline): SGDLS, YYNGEE. Study-level findings and limits: The study labeled more than 150 TCR beta chains cytomegalovirus-associated. Generally TCR sequences proved uncommon, though certain public TCRs appeared in numerous donors.

Concerning this clone: Its antigen is still unknown.

This receptor was obtained from a man aged 18 to 35 in good health and CMV-seronegative. The specimen was PBMCs. The chain couples TRBV9 to TRBJ2-7; tentative D call: TRBD2 (6 bases). For the CDR3, the DNA is TGTGCCAGCAGCCCTGTGACTCGAGGGACTCACTACGAGCAGTACTTC. It translates to CASSPVTRGTHYEQYF.